This T cell receptor beta chain was recorded in a study of PD-1 blockade in classical Hodgkin lymphoma. Time point in this sample: cycle 4 day 1 (C4D1), after five to seven weeks of nivolumab. All patients relapsed after autologous stem cell transplantation, and brentuximab vedotin exposure varied. Assay used: immunoSEQ multiplex PCR; TCRdb lists only in-frame clones, some missing. The table lists approximately 100,000 clones, more than 80% of them singletons. The germline gives CDR1 LNHNV, CDR2 YYDKDF (reference sequence). The V and J ends lost 9 bases and 4 bases, in that order; junction bases with no gene match: 12. The CDR3 is 15 residues long.

The sample was peripheral blood mononuclear cells (PBMCs), taken before the fourth cycle of nivolumab. The rearrangement uses TRBV15 and TRBJ2-3; 8 bases line up with TRBD2. The sequence came from a human donor with classical Hodgkin lymphoma. The CDR3 region is CATSLKRERADTQYF. Written as DNA, the CDR3 is TGTGCCACTTCGCTCAAGCGGGAGAGGGCAGATACGCAGTATTTT.